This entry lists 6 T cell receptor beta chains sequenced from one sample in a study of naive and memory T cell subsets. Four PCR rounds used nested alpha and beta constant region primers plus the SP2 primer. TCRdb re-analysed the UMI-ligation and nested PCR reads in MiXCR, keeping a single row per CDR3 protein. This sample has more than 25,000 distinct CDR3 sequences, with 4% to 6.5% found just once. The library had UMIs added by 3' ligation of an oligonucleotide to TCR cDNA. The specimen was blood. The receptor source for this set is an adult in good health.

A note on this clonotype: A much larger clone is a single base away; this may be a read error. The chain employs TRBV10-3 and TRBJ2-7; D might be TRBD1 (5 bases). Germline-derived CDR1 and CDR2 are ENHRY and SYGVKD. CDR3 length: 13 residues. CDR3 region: CAFSDSATYEQYF. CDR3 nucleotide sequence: TGTGCCTTCAGTGACAGTGCGACCTACGAGCAGTACTTC.

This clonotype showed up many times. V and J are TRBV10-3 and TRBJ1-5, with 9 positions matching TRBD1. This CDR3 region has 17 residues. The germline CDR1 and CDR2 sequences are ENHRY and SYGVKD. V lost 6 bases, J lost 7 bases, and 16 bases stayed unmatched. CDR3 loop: CAISDPGQGGSGQPQHF. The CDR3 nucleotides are TGTGCCATCAGCGACCCGGGACAGGGAGGTTCCGGCCAGCCCCAGCATTTT.

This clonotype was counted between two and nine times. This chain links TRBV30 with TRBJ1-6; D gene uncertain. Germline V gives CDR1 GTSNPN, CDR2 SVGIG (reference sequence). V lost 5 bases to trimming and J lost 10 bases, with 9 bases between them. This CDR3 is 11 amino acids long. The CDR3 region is CAWSAVSPLHF. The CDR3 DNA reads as TGTGCCTGGTCGGCGGTCTCACCCCTCCACTTT.

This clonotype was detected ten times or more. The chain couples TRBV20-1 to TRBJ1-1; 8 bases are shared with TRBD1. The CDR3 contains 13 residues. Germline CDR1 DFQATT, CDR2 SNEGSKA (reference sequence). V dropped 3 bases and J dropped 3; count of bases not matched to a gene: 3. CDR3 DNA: TGCAGTGCTAGCACAGGGGGAGACACTGAAGCTTTCTTT. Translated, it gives CSASTGGDTEAFF.

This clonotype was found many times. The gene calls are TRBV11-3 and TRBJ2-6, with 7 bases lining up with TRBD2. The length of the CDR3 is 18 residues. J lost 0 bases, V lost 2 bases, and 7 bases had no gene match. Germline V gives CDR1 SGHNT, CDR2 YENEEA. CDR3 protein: CASSLYPPGGSGANVLTF. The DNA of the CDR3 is TGTGCCAGCAGCTTATATCCCCCGGGGGGCTCTGGGGCCAACGTCCTGACTTTC.

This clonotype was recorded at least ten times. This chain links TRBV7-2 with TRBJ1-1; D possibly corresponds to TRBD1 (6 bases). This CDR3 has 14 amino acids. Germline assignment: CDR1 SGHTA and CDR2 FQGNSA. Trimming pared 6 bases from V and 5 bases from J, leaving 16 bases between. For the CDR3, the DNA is TGTGCCAGCAGTATCGGCAGGGGAGGGACTGAAGCTTTCTTT. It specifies CASSIGRGGTEAFF.